The T cell receptor (beta chain) described here comes from a study of identifying expanded T cells in peripheral blood. This CDR3 has 12 amino acids. The germline gives CDR1 SNHLY, CDR2 FYNNEI. This clone was seen a handful of times. The junction and the germline gene differ at one end; a read error may be behind it. Profiling relied on immunoSEQ multiplex PCR, and the TCRdb table lists in-frame clones only, not all of them. The repertoire holds roughly 100,000 clones, with around 88% as singletons. The sample was blood. This chain uses TRBV2 with TRBJ2-5; either TRBD1 or TRBD2 may supply D (5 bases each). The sequence derives from a person aged 18 to 70 in good health. This chain's CDR3 is CASSEAGGTQYF. DNA of the CDR3: TGTGCCAGCAGCGAAGCTGGGGGGACCCAGTACTTC.